The 32 T cell receptor beta chains listed next were all sequenced from one sample in a study of blood T cell repertoires in COVID-19. Repertoires were generated with immunoSEQ multiplex PCR, while TCRdb's copy carries only in-frame clones and drops some. The table lists about 480,000 clones, around 89% of them singletons. The sequenced sample consisted of PBMCs or T cells enriched from blood (not recorded which). Every receptor here comes from a woman in her forties who had recovered from COVID-19.

The chain couples TRBV19 to TRBJ2-1; TRBD2 might be the D (5 bases). Germline CDR1 is LNHDA and CDR2 is SQIVND (reference sequence). The V end lost 5 bases, the J end lost 12 bases, and 17 bases lay between the germline ends. The CDR3 runs 13 residues. CDR3 in amino acids: CASSPQLSGGQFF. The DNA of the CDR3 is TGTGCCAGTAGTCCCCAGTTGAGCGGCGGGCAGTTCTTC.

This chain links TRBV18 with TRBJ1-4; the D is unclear. Trimming took off 0 bases at V and 8 bases at J, with 13 bases between the two ends. Germline CDR1 is KGHSH and CDR2 is LQKENI. CDR3 size: 15 residues. Here the CDR3 reads CASSPPQVSGEKLFF. The CDR3, as DNA: TGTGCCAGCTCACCACCCCAGGTCTCGGGGGAAAAACTGTTTTTT.

This chain connects TRBV7-9 to TRBJ1-3; 7 nucleotides agree with TRBD1. Germline assignment: CDR1 SEHNR and CDR2 FQNEAQ (reference sequence). This CDR3 comprises 16 residues. Trimming took 5 bases from V and 0 from J; bases not matched to a gene: 7. The CDR3 sequence is CASSPRQGHSGNTIYF. In DNA form, the CDR3 reads TGTGCCAGCAGCCCACGACAGGGCCACTCTGGAAACACCATATATTTT.

This rearrangement joins TRBV5-4 to TRBJ2-1; TRBD2 agrees at 8 bases. V lost 3 bases and J lost 5; bases outside the gene matches: 4. CDR1 is SGHNT and CDR2 is YYREEE in the germline V gene (reference sequence). The CDR3 consists of 14 residues. The CDR3 bases are TGTGCCAGCAGCTACAGAGCGGGAGACAATGAGCAGTTCTTC. Protein sequence: CASSYRAGDNEQFF.

About this clone itself: A read error may account for a junction end that differs from germline. The rearrangement uses TRBV4-3 and TRBJ1-2, with D perhaps matching TRBD1 (5 bases). Germline values: CDR1 LGHNA, CDR2 YSLEER. The CDR3 is 13 residues long. CDR3 amino acids: CASSLRQNYGHTF. For the CDR3, the DNA is TGCGCCAGCAGCCTTCGACAGAACTATGGCCACACCTTC.

The chain couples TRBV3-1 (or the pseudogene TRBV3-2) to TRBJ2-2, with 8 bases matching TRBD1. The CDR3 has 15 residues. CDR1 is LGHDT, CDR2 YNNKEL, per germline (reference sequence). The junction had 8 bases not matched to a gene; V was cut back by 7 bases and J by 4 bases. In nucleotides, the CDR3 is TGTGCCAGCACCCAGGGGGCCCTGTCCACCGGGGAGCTGTTTTTT. Its protein product is CASTQGALSTGELFF.

The chain employs TRBV11-3 and TRBJ1-2; D is perhaps TRBD1 (6 bases). Germline V CDR1 and CDR2: SGHNT, YENEEA. The CDR3 totals 12 residues. Trimming cost V 5 bases and J 8 bases, with 12 bases left between them. CDR3 DNA sequence: TGTGCCAGCAGCCCGACAGGAGGAGGCTACACCTTC. It is translated as CASSPTGGGYTF. Supplemented by reference TRBV11-3 and TRBJ1-2, the full variable domain reads EAGVVQSPRYKIIEKKQPVAFWCNPISGHNTLYWYLQNLGQGPELLIRYENEEAVDDSQLPKDRFSAERLKGVDSTLKIQPAELGDSAVYLCASSPTGGGYTFGSGTRLTVV.

The chain combines TRBV24-1 with TRBJ2-3, with a possible D match to TRBD1 (5 bases). The germline V gene encodes CDR1 KGHDR and CDR2 SFDVKD. CDR3 length: 18 amino acids. V dropped 4 bases and J dropped 1 base, with 20 bases sitting between them. CDR3 in DNA: TGTGCCACCAGTGACCGAGCCCTAACAGGCACCCGCACAGATACGCAGTATTTT. This encodes CATSDRALTGTRTDTQYF.

The chain links TRBV2 to TRBJ2-5; 7 bases line up with TRBD1. Per the germline V gene, CDR1 is SNHLY and CDR2 is FYNNEI. The CDR3 sequence is 13 residues long. The trim removed 8 bases at V and 2 bases at J, leaving 5 bases unmatched. For the CDR3, the DNA is TGTGCCAGCCCCGGGACAGATCAAGAGACCCAGTACTTC. This encodes CASPGTDQETQYF.

Only a few counts were recorded for this clone. This sequence joins TRBV10-3 and TRBJ2-7; D not certain. Germline V lookup: CDR1 ENHRY, CDR2 SYGVKD. The CDR3 extends over 15 amino acids. V was cut by 6 bases and J by 3 bases, with 18 bases left in between. CDR3 residues: CAISELPSGFYEQYF. CDR3 in DNA: TGTGCCATCAGCGAACTCCCCTCTGGTTTCTACGAGCAGTACTTC.

This clone was observed once. J is TRBJ1-1 and V is TRBV27; D is undetermined. Germline values: CDR1 MNHEY, CDR2 SMNVEV (reference sequence). The CDR3 runs to 13 residues. V was clipped by 5 bases and J by 5 bases, with 12 bases between them. For the CDR3, the DNA is TGTGCCAGCAGTCAGGAGGTGCGGACTGAAGCTTTCTTT. Amino acids: CASSQEVRTEAFF.

The genes are TRBV12-5 and TRBJ2-2, with D perhaps matching TRBD1 (6 bases). CDR1 and CDR2 from the germline V gene are LGHNT and FRNRAP. CDR3 length: 15 residues. V lost 5 bases and J 2 bases, leaving 12 bases between the germline ends. The CDR3 DNA sequence: TGTGCTAGTGGTATCTTACAGGGTAACACCGGGGAGCTGTTTTTT. It codes for CASGILQGNTGELFF.

CDR3 amino acids: CASSIWGRLGTEAFF. The CDR3 DNA reads as TGTGCCAGTAGTATCTGGGGGCGATTGGGCACTGAAGCTTTCTTT. The V gene is TRBV19, the J gene TRBJ1-1; weak D call: TRBD1 (6 bases). Trimming left V 3 bases short and J 4 bases short, with 15 bases between. The CDR3 has 15 amino acids. Germline V gene sequence: CDR1 LNHDA, CDR2 SQIVND (reference sequence).

This rearrangement joins TRBV7-7 to TRBJ2-5, with D tentatively TRBD2 (6 bases). The V gene lost 1 base and the J gene lost 7 bases, with 16 bases spanning the gap. The CDR3 loop spans 15 amino acids. Germline values: CDR1 SSHAT, CDR2 FNYEAQ (reference sequence). Here the CDR3 DNA reads TGTGCCAGCAGCTTAGGGGACTCCCAGGAGGGGACCCAGTACTTC. Protein sequence: CASSLGDSQEGTQYF.

The chain uses TRBV5-4 and TRBJ2-5, with TRBD2 identical over 11 bases. The CDR3 runs to 14 residues. In germline, CDR1 is SGHNT, CDR2 YYREEE (reference sequence). Trimming took 2 bases from V and 4 from J; bases not matched to a gene: 1. Written as DNA, the CDR3 is TGTGCCAGCAGCTTAGGGACTAGCGGAGAGACCCAGTACTTC. This translates into CASSLGTSGETQYF.

The chain links TRBV27 to TRBJ1-6; D possibly corresponds to TRBD1 (5 bases). The ends were cut back, 3 bases at V and 7 bases at J, with 7 bases in the middle. Germline values: CDR1 MNHEY, CDR2 SMNVEV (reference sequence). This CDR3 has 13 residues. The CDR3 is CASSFRENSPLHF. CDR3 sequence (DNA): TGTGCCAGCAGTTTCAGGGAAAATTCACCCCTCCACTTT.

This clone came up once. This chain joins TRBV2 and TRBJ1-4, with D possibly TRBD1 on 5 matching bases. This CDR3 region has 12 residues. V was clipped by 6 bases and J by 8 bases, with 10 bases between them. Germline V gives CDR1 SNHLY, CDR2 FYNNEI. In nucleotides, the CDR3 is TGTGCCAGCAGAGGGGTTCGGGAAAAACTGTTTTTT. It specifies CASRGVREKLFF. Full variable domain (remainder filled in from reference TRBV2 and TRBJ1-4): EPEVTQTPSHQVTQMGQEVILRCVPISNHLYFYWYRQILGQKVEFLVSFYNNEISEKSEIFDDQFSVERPDGSNFTLKIRSTKLEDSAMYFCASRGVREKLFFGSGTQLSVL.

The V and J genes are TRBV7-9 and TRBJ1-2, with TRBD1 matching over 7 bases. V lost 5 bases to trimming and J lost 2 bases; unmatched junction nucleotides: 5. This CDR3 region has 14 residues. Germline-derived CDR1 and CDR2 are SEHNR and FQNEAQ (reference sequence). The CDR3 DNA is TGTGCCAGCAGCCTAGGGACAGTAAACTATGGCTACACCTTC. Amino acids: CASSLGTVNYGYTF. The variable domain in full, with the rest retrieved from reference TRBV7-9 and TRBJ1-2, is DTGVSQNPRHKITKRGQNVTFRCDPISEHNRLYWYRQTLGQGPEFLTYFQNEAQLEKSRLLSDRFSAERPKGSFSTLEIQRTEQGDSAMYLCASSLGTVNYGYTFGSGTRLTVV.

In regard to this clone: Other DNA sequences from this sample encode an identical CDR3 as well. This chain joins TRBV7-9 and TRBJ2-1; 13 positions agree with TRBD2. The CDR3 contains 16 residues. Germline V lookup: CDR1 SEHNR, CDR2 FQNEAQ (reference sequence). J lost 3 bases, V lost 5 bases, and 4 bases had no gene match. CDR3 residues: CASSRTSGSGYNEQFF. CDR3 nucleotides: TGTGCCAGCAGCCGGACTAGCGGGAGTGGCTACAATGAGCAGTTCTTC.

The chain has TRBV11-2 and TRBJ2-2; D may be TRBD2 (5 bases). The CDR3 length is 13 residues. The V gene's germline CDR1 is SGHAT and CDR2 FQNNGV. The V end was cut by 5 bases, the J end by 8 bases, with 12 bases between. The CDR3 sequence is CASSPRPGGELFF. Here the CDR3 DNA reads TGTGCCAGCAGCCCCCGGCCGGGAGGGGAGCTGTTTTTT.

This clone occurred once. This rearrangement joins TRBV12-5 to TRBJ1-1; 10 nucleotides agree with TRBD1. After removal of 5 bases from V and 4 bases from J, the junction contained 7 bases not matched to a gene. In germline, CDR1 is LGHNT, CDR2 FRNRAP. The CDR3 runs 15 residues. The CDR3 is CASGLMTGGITEAFF. CDR3 DNA sequence: TGTGCTAGTGGTCTTATGACAGGGGGCATCACTGAAGCTTTCTTT.

Remarks on this clone: The same CDR3 arises from other DNA sequences in this sample as well. The rearrangement joins TRBV3-1 (or the pseudogene TRBV3-2) to TRBJ1-2; D is perhaps TRBD1 (5 bases). The CDR3 consists of 13 residues. In germline, CDR1 is LGHDT, CDR2 YNNKEL (reference sequence). Trimming removed 1 base at V and 2 bases at J, with 5 bases between. In DNA, the CDR3 is TGTGCCAGCAGCCAAGGACAGAACTATGGCTACACCTTC. Translating it yields CASSQGQNYGYTF.

The chain carries TRBV7-2 and TRBJ2-7; 7 positions agree with TRBD1. Germline V gene data show CDR1 as SGHTA and CDR2 as FQGNSA. CDR3 length equals 15 residues. Losses at the gene ends were 4 bases for V and 0 bases for J; bases not matched to a gene: 6. This chain's CDR3 is CASSSGQVSSYEQYF. Written as DNA, the CDR3 is TGTGCCAGCAGCTCCGGACAGGTTAGCTCCTACGAGCAGTACTTC.

The chain employs TRBV6-5 and TRBJ1-1; D unresolved. CDR1 is MNHEY and CDR2 is SVGAGI in the germline V gene. V dropped 8 bases and J dropped 5 bases, with 15 bases sitting between them. The CDR3 covers 13 residues. The chain's CDR3 is CASRLEWRTEAFF. The CDR3, as DNA: TGTGCCAGCCGGCTCGAGTGGAGAACTGAAGCTTTCTTT.

V is TRBV6-2 or TRBV6-3 and J is TRBJ1-1; 9 bases fit TRBD1. Germline-derived CDR1 and CDR2 are MNHEY and SVGEGT. V shed 4 bases and J 1 base; nucleotides not matched to a gene: 7. The CDR3 totals 16 residues. The CDR3: CASSSGQGIQNTEAFF. DNA for the CDR3: TGTGCCAGCAGTTCGGGACAGGGAATCCAGAACACTGAAGCTTTCTTT.

V is TRBV5-1 and J is TRBJ2-1; no clear D gene. V was trimmed by 4 bases and J by 4 bases, leaving 9 bases between them. The CDR3 loop spans 13 amino acids. Per the germline V gene, CDR1 is SGHRS and CDR2 is YFSETQ. The CDR3 protein is CASSPAPYNEQFF. DNA of the CDR3: TGCGCCAGCAGCCCTGCGCCGTACAATGAGCAGTTCTTC.

V and J are TRBV4-3 and TRBJ1-4; D gene unclear. Germline V gene lookup returns CDR1 LGHNA and CDR2 YSLEER. This CDR3 contains 15 residues. Trimming cost V 4 bases and J 8 bases, with 17 bases left between them. DNA of the CDR3: TGCGCCAGCAGCCGGCTGGGAGAGGCGGGCGAAAAACTGTTTTTT. Protein: CASSRLGEAGEKLFF.

The CDR3 sequence: CSVAETSTDTQYF. In DNA form, the CDR3 reads TGCAGCGTTGCCGAGACTAGCACAGATACGCAGTATTTT. The J gene is TRBJ2-3, the V gene TRBV29-1, with D uncertain. The CDR3 loop spans 13 amino acids. Per germline, CDR1 SQVTM and CDR2 ANQGSEA. V was clipped by 4 bases and J by 0 bases, with 8 bases between them.

The gene calls are TRBV9 and TRBJ1-2; D unresolved. Trimming stripped 7 bases from V and 1 base from J, with 5 bases between. In germline, CDR1 is SGDLS, CDR2 YYNGEE. The CDR3 is made up of 11 amino acids. CDR3 DNA: TGTGCCAGCTCTTTTAACTATGGCTACACCTTC. Translated: CASSFNYGYTF.

The chain employs TRBV19 and TRBJ2-2, with 14 bases fitting TRBD2. Losses at the gene ends were 5 bases for V and 0 bases for J; bases not matched to a gene: 5. The CDR3 runs to 18 residues. Germline V gives CDR1 LNHDA, CDR2 SQIVND (reference sequence). DNA of the CDR3: TGTGCCAGTAGTTTCCGACTAGCGGGAGGGCCGAACACCGGGGAGCTGTTTTTT. Its translation is CASSFRLAGGPNTGELFF.

The chain couples TRBV10-3 to TRBJ1-2; D possibly corresponds to TRBD1 (6 bases). The CDR3 loop spans 15 amino acids. The V end lost 0 bases, the J end lost 1 base, and 9 bases lay between the germline ends. Germline-derived CDR1 and CDR2 are ENHRY and SYGVKD. CDR3 nucleotide sequence: TGTGCCATCAGTGAGTCGAGACAGGTTAACTATGGCTACACCTTC. Translating gives CAISESRQVNYGYTF.

The V and J genes are TRBV14 and TRBJ2-1; 7 bases are a match to TRBD1. V shed 0 bases and J 3 bases; nucleotides not matched to a gene: 8. The CDR3 spans 17 residues. Germline lookup yields CDR1 SGHDN and CDR2 FVKESK. CDR3 in amino acids: CASSQDPQGVRYNEQFF. CDR3 sequence (DNA): TGTGCCAGCAGCCAAGACCCGCAGGGGGTCCGCTACAATGAGCAGTTCTTC.